The 27 T cell receptor beta chains listed next were all sequenced from one sample in a study of early T cells in non-severe SARS-CoV-2 infection. TCRdb called the 5' RACE reads again in MiXCR, with one record for every CDR3 protein. The data hold 55,000 to 80,000 distinct CDR3 sequences, with around a tenth observed a single time. The sequencing sample was made of whole blood. These receptors were taken from an adult who was a healthcare worker with PCR-confirmed SARS-CoV-2 infection or an uninfected control (not recorded which).

This clonotype was seen ten or more times. J is TRBJ1-1 and V is TRBV7-6, with D perhaps matching TRBD1 (5 bases). The CDR3 covers 13 residues. V lost 2 bases and J 7 bases, leaving 11 bases between the germline ends. Germline CDR1 and CDR2: SGHVS and FNYEAQ. CDR3 sequence reads: CASSLTGAHEAFF. The DNA for the CDR3 is TGTGCCAGCAGCTTAACCGGGGCCCATGAAGCTTTCTTT.

This clonotype was observed a handful of times. The rearrangement links TRBV24-1 to TRBJ2-5; D unresolved. This CDR3 contains 15 residues. Trimming shortened V by 2 bases and J by 5 bases, and 14 bases separated the two germline ends. The germline V gene encodes CDR1 KGHDR and CDR2 SFDVKD. CDR3 DNA sequence: TGTGCCACCAGTGATTCCCCAGGAGTAGGGGAGACCCAGTACTTC. Amino acids: CATSDSPGVGETQYF.

This clonotype was seen many times. J is TRBJ1-5 and V is TRBV3-1; D remains ambiguous. CDR3 length: 13 amino acids. Per germline, CDR1 LGHDT and CDR2 YNNKEL (reference sequence). V lost 0 bases and J 6 bases, leaving 6 bases between the germline ends. CDR3 sequence: CASSQDGVQPQHF. The DNA for the CDR3 is TGTGCCAGCAGCCAAGACGGCGTTCAGCCCCAGCATTTT.

This clonotype was counted at least ten times. CDR3 protein: CASSEVGDEQFF. The CDR3 nucleotides are TGTGCCAGCAGTGAAGTCGGGGATGAGCAGTTCTTC. The chain links TRBV2 to TRBJ2-1; tentative D call: TRBD2 (5 bases). V dropped 1 base and J dropped 8 bases, with 6 bases sitting between them. CDR3 length: 12 residues. Germline lookup yields CDR1 SNHLY and CDR2 FYNNEI.

This clonotype has at least ten counts. This chain uses TRBV11-2 with TRBJ2-1; D not certain. The CDR3 is made up of 13 amino acids. Per the germline V gene, CDR1 is SGHAT and CDR2 is FQNNGV. The V gene lost 5 bases and the J gene lost 7 bases, with 12 bases spanning the gap. The CDR3 reads CASSHLKGNEQFF. In DNA, the CDR3 is TGTGCCAGCAGCCATCTCAAGGGAAATGAGCAGTTCTTC.

This chain connects TRBV12-2 to TRBJ2-2; the tabulated D call, TRBD1, remains unverified against the DNA. TRBV12-2 counts as a pseudogene. The CDR3 contains 19 residues. CDR3 nucleotides: TGTGCAAGTCGCTTCGAACAGGACAGGGGGTTTACTGACACCGGGGAGCTGTTTTTT. The encoded protein is CASRFEQDRGFTDTGELFF.

The genes are TRBV6-5 and TRBJ2-7; possibly TRBD1 for D (6 bases). The CDR3 runs 15 residues. Trimming removed 4 bases from V and 2 bases from J, with 15 bases in between. Germline CDR1 and CDR2: MNHEY and SVGAGI. The CDR3 spells CASSFSFTGPYEQYF. The CDR3 DNA reads TGTGCCAGCAGTTTCTCCTTCACAGGGCCCTACGAGCAGTACTTC.

This clonotype was seen repeatedly, ten times or more. The V and J genes are TRBV12-3 or TRBV12-4 and TRBJ1-1; D is perhaps TRBD1 (6 bases). The V end lost 3 bases, the J end lost 6 bases, and 14 bases lay between the germline ends. The CDR3 sequence is 14 residues long. CDR3 bases: TGTGCCAGCAGTTTGGGGGGGGCAGGGCCTGAAGCTTTCTTT. Residues: CASSLGGAGPEAFF.

Many counts were recorded for this clonotype. An end of the junction does not agree with germline; a read error may underlie this. This chain uses TRBV7-7 with TRBJ2-3; 10 bases agree with TRBD1. CDR1 is SSHAT and CDR2 is FNYEAQ in the germline V gene (reference sequence). This CDR3 has 16 amino acids. In DNA, the CDR3 is TGTGCTAGCAGCACCGGACAGGGGGATAGCACAGATACGCAGTATTTT. Protein product: CASSTGQGDSTDTQYF. Full variable domain (remainder filled in from reference TRBV7-7 and TRBJ2-3): GAGVSQSPRYKVTKRGQDVTLRCDPISSHATLYWYQQALGQGPEFLTYFNYEAQPDKSGLPSDRFSAERPEGSISTLTIQRTEQRDSAMYRCASSTGQGDSTDTQYFGPGTRLTVL.

This rearrangement joins TRBV4-2 to TRBJ2-3, with D perhaps TRBD1 or TRBD2 (6 bases each). The germline gives CDR1 LGHNA, CDR2 YNFKEQ. The CDR3 has 14 residues. V was pared by 4 bases and J by 6 bases, with 14 bases between. The CDR3 DNA reads as TGTGCCAGCAGCCCCCGGGGGCCGGTGGATACGCAGTATTTT. It encodes CASSPRGPVDTQYF.

This clonotype was detected only a few times. J is TRBJ1-1 and V is TRBV27, with D possibly matching TRBD1 (6 bases). In germline, CDR1 is MNHEY, CDR2 SMNVEV (reference sequence). The CDR3 is 15 residues long. Deletions cut 7 bases from V and 5 bases from J, with 20 bases between. CDR3 bases: TGTGCCAGCATCCCCACCTCCAGGGGAAGGACTGAAGCTTTCTTT. The encoded protein is CASIPTSRGRTEAFF.

This chain connects TRBV29-1 to TRBJ1-2; TRBD1 matches 9 bases. CDR3 length: 11 residues. Per the germline V gene, CDR1 is SQVTM and CDR2 is ANQGSEA. V was pared by 7 bases and J by 8 bases, with 5 bases of the junction left unmatched. DNA of the CDR3: TGCAGCGCCTACAGGGGGCGAGGCTACACCTTC. It encodes CSAYRGRGYTF. The full variable domain, completed using reference TRBV29-1 and TRBJ1-2, is SAVISQKPSRDICQRGTSLTIQCQVDSQVTMMFWYRQQPGQSLTLIATANQGSEATYESGFVIDKFPISRPNLTFSTLTVSNMSPEDSSIYLCSAYRGRGYTFGSGTRLTVV.

This clonotype has only a few counts. The gene calls are TRBV9 and TRBJ2-2; the match to TRBD1 covers 9 bases. V shed 4 bases and J 10 bases; nucleotides not matched to a gene: 14. The CDR3 runs 16 residues. From germline, CDR1 is SGDLS and CDR2 YYNGEE. The CDR3 loop reads CASSFLRDREVVELFF. The CDR3 DNA sequence: TGTGCCAGCAGCTTTCTCCGGGACAGGGAAGTCGTGGAGCTGTTTTTT.

This clonotype was counted many times. The chain employs TRBV7-6 and TRBJ1-3, with no clear D. Germline assignment: CDR1 SGHVS and CDR2 FNYEAQ. This CDR3 contains 13 residues. V lost 4 bases and J lost 1, with 5 bases in between. The chain's CDR3 is CASSSGSGNTIYF. The DNA of the CDR3 is TGTGCCAGCAGCTCGGGGTCTGGAAACACCATATATTTT.

This clonotype showed up many times. V and J are TRBV19 and TRBJ1-5; D unclear. The germline V gene has CDR1 LNHDA and CDR2 SQIVND (reference sequence). This CDR3 has 14 amino acids. Trimming cost V 5 bases and J 7 bases, with 15 bases left between them. For the CDR3, the DNA is TGTGCCAGTAGTCCAGAACCCGACGGCCAGCCCCAGCATTTT. Its protein is CASSPEPDGQPQHF.

V is TRBV5-1 and J is TRBJ1-6, with D possibly matching TRBD1 (6 bases). Germline CDR1 reads SGHRS; CDR2 reads YFSETQ. Trimming cost V 5 bases and J 7 bases, with 13 bases left between them. This CDR3 is built from 14 residues. The CDR3 loop reads CASSPGTTNSPLHF. The CDR3 DNA reads TGCGCCAGCAGTCCCGGGACAACCAATTCACCCCTCCACTTT.

This clonotype was detected many times. V usage is TRBV6-6 and J usage is TRBJ2-2; D gene uncertain. Germline CDR1 MNHNY, CDR2 SVGAGI (reference sequence). This CDR3 has 12 amino acids. V was shortened by 6 bases and J by 4 bases, with 6 bases between the two germline ends. CDR3 residues: CASSGLTGELFF. CDR3 DNA: TGTGCCAGCAGCGGTCTCACCGGGGAGCTGTTTTTT.

There are many counts of this clonotype. The chain employs TRBV6-5 and TRBJ2-3, with D perhaps TRBD2 (6 bases). The length of the CDR3 is 15 residues. Looked up from germline, CDR1 is MNHEY and CDR2 is SVGAGI. The V end lost 2 bases, the J end lost 0 bases, and 9 bases lay between the germline ends. DNA for the CDR3: TGTGCCAGCAGTTACCAGGGAGGCAGCACAGATACGCAGTATTTT. It codes for CASSYQGGSTDTQYF.

This clonotype was detected many times. The chain uses TRBV6-9 and TRBJ1-6, with D possibly being TRBD1 (5 bases). V lost 6 bases and J 9 bases, leaving 21 bases between the germline ends. This CDR3 spans 16 amino acids. The V gene's germline CDR1 is MNHGY and CDR2 SVAAGI. CDR3 nucleotides: TGTGCCAGCAGCACCTTAGACAGAGTCGGAAGTTCACCCCTCCACTTT. This codes for CASSTLDRVGSSPLHF.

The chain employs TRBV28 and TRBJ2-5; 10 bases agree with TRBD2. The ends lost 7 bases at V and 5 bases at J; junction bases unmatched: 10. Germline V gene sequence: CDR1 MDHEN, CDR2 SYDVKM. This CDR3 has 15 amino acids. Written as DNA, the CDR3 is TGTGCCAGCACCCCTAGCGGGAGCTTGCGGGAGACCCAGTACTTC. Its translation is CASTPSGSLRETQYF.

This clonotype has ten or more counts. The V and J genes are TRBV7-9 and TRBJ1-3; 9 bases align to TRBD1. V shed 5 bases, J shed 2 bases, and the junction held 4 bases outside the gene matches. Germline V gene sequence: CDR1 SEHNR, CDR2 FQNEAQ (reference sequence). The CDR3 consists of 15 residues. This CDR3 is CASSRTGAPGNTIYF. The CDR3 bases are TGTGCCAGCAGCCGGACAGGGGCGCCTGGAAACACCATATATTTT.

This chain joins TRBV7-9 and TRBJ2-7, with no clear D. This CDR3 has 12 residues. Trimming cost V 5 bases and J 3 bases, with 8 bases left between them. Germline-derived CDR1 and CDR2 are SEHNR and FQNEAQ (reference sequence). CDR3 sequence (DNA): TGTGCCAGCAGCCAGCGAGGCTACGAGCAGTACTTC. It translates to CASSQRGYEQYF.

There are many counts of this clonotype. The rearrangement links TRBV7-9 to TRBJ2-7, with TRBD1 matching 7 bases. In germline, CDR1 is SEHNR, CDR2 FQNEAQ (reference sequence). This CDR3 comprises 16 residues. V was clipped by 4 bases and J by 2 bases; unmatched bases: 11. The CDR3, as DNA: TGTGCCAGCAGCTCGCGCTCAGGGGGAGCTCCCTACGAGCAGTACTTC. Residues: CASSSRSGGAPYEQYF.

This clonotype was seen only a few times. The J gene is TRBJ2-6, the V gene TRBV6-1; D is unclear. The germline V gene encodes CDR1 MNHNS and CDR2 SASEGT. The V end was cut by 8 bases, the J end by 0 bases, with 14 bases between. The CDR3 has 16 residues. This CDR3 reads CASAVSTVSGANVLTF. The CDR3 nucleotides are TGTGCCAGCGCGGTGTCCACAGTCTCTGGGGCCAACGTCCTGACTTTC.

This clonotype has just a few counts. The chain recombines TRBV7-9 with TRBJ2-1; possibly TRBD2 for D (6 bases). CDR1 SEHNR and CDR2 FQNEAQ come from the germline V gene (reference sequence). Trimming left V 5 bases short and J 0 bases short, with 23 bases between. The CDR3 has 19 amino acids. CDR3 region: CASSNPGLSTVGSYNEQFF. CDR3 DNA sequence: TGTGCCAGCAGCAACCCGGGACTTTCAACCGTCGGCTCCTACAATGAGCAGTTCTTC.

This clonotype was seen ten or more times. The chain links TRBV29-1 to TRBJ2-7; the D gene is possibly TRBD2 (6 bases). This CDR3 spans 14 amino acids. Trimming removed 5 bases from V and 5 bases from J, with 19 bases in between. CDR1 and CDR2 from the germline V gene are SQVTM and ANQGSEA. DNA for the CDR3: TGCAGCGTTAGCCAGGCGGGACTGGGGAACGAGCAGTACTTC. It encodes CSVSQAGLGNEQYF.

This clonotype was seen a few times. J is TRBJ1-4 and V is TRBV20-1, with D possibly matching TRBD1 (5 bases). V was clipped by 3 bases and J by 1 base, with 9 bases between them. Germline assignment: CDR1 DFQATT and CDR2 SNEGSKA (reference sequence). This CDR3 comprises 14 residues. The CDR3 DNA reads as TGCAGTGCTAGGCTGACAGTAACTAATGAAAAACTGTTTTTT. It codes for CSARLTVTNEKLFF.